This is a list of T cell receptor beta chains from one sample in a study of vaccination and CD4 T cells after COVID-19. Their antigen targets remain unknown. TCRdb re-called the PCR reads with MiXCR, one entry per CDR3 protein. Here the sample spans approximately 18,000 distinct CDR3 sequences, roughly 43% being singletons. The source was CD4+ T cells from blood, cultured in vitro, collected after SARS-CoV-2 vaccination. The receptors come from a human donor who had recovered from COVID-19. The CDR3 runs from the conserved cysteine through the conserved F or W. The D gene is left open where the match is weak. Clone size is shown for a subset of rows, as once, few, many or a class of expanded clone.

d_call	v_call	j_call	clone_size	cdr3_aa	cdr3_nt
-	TRBV4-3	TRBJ2-6	-	CASSQDSGTGANVLTF	TGCGCCAGCAGCCAAGATTCGGGGACTGGGGCCAACGTCCTGACTTTC
-	TRBV6-1	TRBJ2-5	few	CASSKFAGFETQYF	TGTGCCAGCAGTAAATTTGCAGGGTTCGAGACCCAGTACTTC
TRBD2	TRBV2	TRBJ2-5	medium-sized	CASTRRALAGGKETQYF	TGTGCCAGCACCCGCCGGGCTTTAGCGGGAGGGAAAGAGACCCAGTACTTC
-	TRBV28	TRBJ1-2	-	CASSRGGANYGYTF	TGTGCCAGCAGTCGCGGGGGGGCTAACTATGGCTACACCTTC
-	TRBV7-6	TRBJ2-2	-	CASSSGHSNTGELFF	TGTGCCAGCAGTTCGGGACACTCGAACACCGGGGAGCTGTTTTTT
-	TRBV7-3	TRBJ2-3	-	CASSLQPATDTQYF	TGTGCCAGCAGCTTACAACCAGCCACAGATACGCAGTATTTT
-	TRBV7-3	TRBJ2-5	-	CASSSGGGAPETQYF	TGTGCCAGCTCGTCCGGAGGGGGAGCCCCAGAGACCCAGTACTTC
-	TRBV7-9	TRBJ2-2	few	CASSFSRANTGELFF	TGTGCCAGCAGCTTCTCCCGTGCGAACACCGGGGAGCTGTTTTTT
-	TRBV2	TRBJ2-3	-	CASRLTGSTSTDTQYF	TGTGCCAGCAGACTAACAGGTTCTACTAGCACAGATACGCAGTATTTT
-	TRBV6-2/TRBV6-3	TRBJ2-3	-	CASSSSGPTDTQYF	TGTGCCAGCAGTTCGAGCGGGCCCACAGATACGCAGTATTTT
-	TRBV10-3	TRBJ1-1	-	CAISESPQRTEAFF	TGTGCCATCAGTGAGTCTCCTCAGAGAACTGAAGCTTTCTTT
-	TRBV20-1	TRBJ2-7	-	CSAIFPSRSMEQYF	TGCAGTGCTATATTCCCTAGCAGGAGTATGGAGCAGTACTTC
-	TRBV20-1	TRBJ2-5	few	CSAAGQTQETQYF	TGCAGTGCAGCGGGACAAACACAAGAGACCCAGTACTTC
-	TRBV6-1	TRBJ1-5	-	CASISQPQHF	TGTGCCAGCATCAGTCAGCCCCAGCATTTT
-	TRBV29-1	TRBJ1-1	-	CSGGGKNTEAFF	TGCAGCGGCGGGGGGAAGAACACTGAAGCTTTCTTT
TRBD2	TRBV19	TRBJ2-3	medium-sized	CASSPRTSGLGTDTQYF	TGTGCCAGTAGTCCACGGACTAGCGGACTGGGCACAGATACGCAGTATTTT
-	TRBV28	TRBJ2-3	-	CALGDSALYLCASSLPEVYPQYF	-
TRBD1	TRBV10-3	TRBJ1-1	-	CATKFGGDRGDTEAFF	TGTGCCACCAAGTTCGGGGGGGACAGGGGTGACACTGAAGCTTTCTTT
TRBD2	TRBV28	TRBJ2-1	-	CASSQLAGGYNEQFF	TGTGCCAGCAGTCAACTAGCGGGAGGGTACAATGAGCAGTTCTTC
-	TRBV27	TRBJ1-2	-	CASRPGEVRGRGYTF	TGTGCCAGCAGACCGGGGGAGGTCAGGGGAAGAGGCTACACCTTC
TRBD1	TRBV12-3/TRBV12-4	TRBJ1-2	-	CASSRRQGKSSNYGYTF	TGTGCCAGCAGTCGACGACAGGGAAAATCTTCGAACTATGGCTACACCTTC